The entry below gives a single T cell receptor (beta chain) sequence along with its context. Its matching antigen is unknown. V lost 6 bases to trimming and J lost 0 bases, with 5 bases between them. CDR1 MDHEN and CDR2 SYDVKM come from the germline V gene. The CDR3 length is 13 residues. These data originate in a study of cytomegalovirus exposure and HLA in healthy donors. Overall study results and limits: Later on, analysis showed that most CMV-associated TCR beta chains appeared to be HLA-restricted.

This PCR relied on a set of 60 Vbeta primers and 13 Jbeta primers. Data came from immunoSEQ multiplex PCR; TCRdb stores just in-frame clones and leaves some out. In all, the sample yields approximately 140,000 clones. The sample was PBMCs. The V call is TRBV28, the J call TRBJ1-4; D uncertain. This TCR was sampled from a man aged 40-49 years in good health and CMV-seronegative. The CDR3 sequence is CASRWPTNEKLFF. CDR3 nucleotides: TGTGCCAGCAGGTGGCCAACTAATGAAAAACTGTTTTTT.